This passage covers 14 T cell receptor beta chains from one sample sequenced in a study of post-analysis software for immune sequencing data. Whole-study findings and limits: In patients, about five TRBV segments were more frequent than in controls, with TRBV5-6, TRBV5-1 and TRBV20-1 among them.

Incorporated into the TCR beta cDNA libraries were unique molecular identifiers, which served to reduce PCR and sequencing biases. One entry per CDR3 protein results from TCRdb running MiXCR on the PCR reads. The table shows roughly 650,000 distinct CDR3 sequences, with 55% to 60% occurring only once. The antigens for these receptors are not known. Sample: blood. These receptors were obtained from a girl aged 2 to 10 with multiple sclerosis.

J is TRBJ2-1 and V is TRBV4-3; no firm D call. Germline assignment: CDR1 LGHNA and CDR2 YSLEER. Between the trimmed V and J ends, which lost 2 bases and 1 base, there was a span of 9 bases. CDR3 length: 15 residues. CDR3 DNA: TGCGCCAGCAGCCAAATCCCCGTATCCTACAATGAGCAGTTCTTC. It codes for CASSQIPVSYNEQFF.

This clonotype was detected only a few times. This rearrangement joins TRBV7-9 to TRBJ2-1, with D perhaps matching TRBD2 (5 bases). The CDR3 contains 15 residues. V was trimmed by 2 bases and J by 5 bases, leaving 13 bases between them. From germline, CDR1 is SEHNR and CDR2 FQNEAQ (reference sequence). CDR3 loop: CASSLNEGLNNEQFF. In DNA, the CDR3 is TGTGCCAGCAGCTTAAATGAGGGATTGAACAATGAGCAGTTCTTC. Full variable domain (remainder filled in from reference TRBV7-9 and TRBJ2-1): DTGVSQNPRHKITKRGQNVTFRCDPISEHNRLYWYRQTLGQGPEFLTYFQNEAQLEKSRLLSDRFSAERPKGSFSTLEIQRTEQGDSAMYLCASSLNEGLNNEQFFGPGTRLTVL.

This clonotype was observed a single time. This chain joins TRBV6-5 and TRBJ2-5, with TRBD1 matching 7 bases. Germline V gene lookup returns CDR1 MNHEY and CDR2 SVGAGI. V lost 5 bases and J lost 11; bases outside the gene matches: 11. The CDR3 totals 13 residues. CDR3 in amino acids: CASSRTGDAEQYF. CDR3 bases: TGTGCCAGCAGTCGGACAGGAGACGCCGAACAGTACTTC.

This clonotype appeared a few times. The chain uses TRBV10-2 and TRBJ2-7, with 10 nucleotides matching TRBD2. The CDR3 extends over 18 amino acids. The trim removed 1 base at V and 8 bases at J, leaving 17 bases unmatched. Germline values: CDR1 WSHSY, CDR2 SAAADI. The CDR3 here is CASSEYGSGGFYEIQQYF. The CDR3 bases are TGCGCCAGCAGTGAGTATGGTAGCGGGGGGTTTTACGAGATCCAGCAGTACTTC.

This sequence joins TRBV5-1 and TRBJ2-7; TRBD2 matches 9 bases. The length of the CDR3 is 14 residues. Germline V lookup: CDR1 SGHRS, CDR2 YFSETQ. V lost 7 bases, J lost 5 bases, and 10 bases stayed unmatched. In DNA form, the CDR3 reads TGCGCCAGCGCCTCTGCTAGCGGGACCAACGAGCAGTACTTC. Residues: CASASASGTNEQYF.

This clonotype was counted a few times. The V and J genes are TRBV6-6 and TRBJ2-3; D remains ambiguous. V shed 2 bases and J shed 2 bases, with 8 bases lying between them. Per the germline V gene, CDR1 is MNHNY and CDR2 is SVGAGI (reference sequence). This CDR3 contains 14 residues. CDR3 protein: CASSYITFTDTQYF. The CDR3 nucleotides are TGTGCCAGCAGTTACATCACCTTCACAGATACGCAGTATTTT.

This chain's CDR3 is CASSPTGTSGFFTGELFF. The CDR3 bases are TGTGCCAGCAGCCCAACCGGGACTAGCGGGTTTTTCACCGGGGAGCTGTTTTTT. The chain recombines TRBV7-2 with TRBJ2-2; TRBD2 matches 12 bases. Germline values: CDR1 SGHTA, CDR2 FQGNSA. The CDR3 is made up of 18 amino acids. J gave up 4 bases and V 5 bases, and 11 bases lay outside the gene matches.

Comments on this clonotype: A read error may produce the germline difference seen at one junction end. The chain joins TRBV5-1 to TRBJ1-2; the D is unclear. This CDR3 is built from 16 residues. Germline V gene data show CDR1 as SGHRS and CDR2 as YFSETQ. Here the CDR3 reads CASSLTSEIRNYGYTF. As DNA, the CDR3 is TGCGCCAGCAGCTTGACCTCGGAGATTAGGAACTACGGCTACACCTTC.

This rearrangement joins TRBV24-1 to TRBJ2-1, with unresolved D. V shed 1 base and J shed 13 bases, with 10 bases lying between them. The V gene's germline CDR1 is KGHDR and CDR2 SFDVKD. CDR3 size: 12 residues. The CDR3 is CATSDFGSLQFF. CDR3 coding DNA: TGTGCCACCAGTGATTTTGGCAGTCTCCAGTTCTTC.

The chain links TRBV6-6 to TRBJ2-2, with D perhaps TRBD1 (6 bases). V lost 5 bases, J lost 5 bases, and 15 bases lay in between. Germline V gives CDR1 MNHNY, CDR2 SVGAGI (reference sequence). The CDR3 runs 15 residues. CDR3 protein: CASSTGQGMTGELFF. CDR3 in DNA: TGTGCCAGCAGTACGGGGCAGGGGATGACCGGGGAGCTGTTTTTT.

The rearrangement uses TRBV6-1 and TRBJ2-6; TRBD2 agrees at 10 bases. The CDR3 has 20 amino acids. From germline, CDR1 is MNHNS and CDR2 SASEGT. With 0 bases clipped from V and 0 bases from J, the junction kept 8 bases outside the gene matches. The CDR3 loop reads CASSEARLAGSPSGANVLTF. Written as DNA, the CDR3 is TGTGCCAGCAGTGAAGCGAGACTAGCGGGCTCCCCCTCTGGGGCCAACGTCCTGACTTTC.

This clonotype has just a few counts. CDR3 region: CSARDRPADTQYF. DNA for the CDR3: TGCAGTGCTAGAGATCGGCCAGCGGATACGCAGTATTTT. The chain links TRBV20-1 to TRBJ2-3; D uncertain. CDR1 DFQATT and CDR2 SNEGSKA come from the germline V gene (reference sequence). CDR3 length: 13 residues. V was cut by 0 bases and J by 6 bases, with 10 bases left in between.

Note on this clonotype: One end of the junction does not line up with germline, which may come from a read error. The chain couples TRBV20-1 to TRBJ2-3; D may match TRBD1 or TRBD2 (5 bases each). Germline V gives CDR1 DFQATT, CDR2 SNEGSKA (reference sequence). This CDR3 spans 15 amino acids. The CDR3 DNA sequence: TGCAGTGCTAGCGACCCCACTAGAGCAACAGGTACGCAGTATTTT. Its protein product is CSASDPTRATGTQYF.

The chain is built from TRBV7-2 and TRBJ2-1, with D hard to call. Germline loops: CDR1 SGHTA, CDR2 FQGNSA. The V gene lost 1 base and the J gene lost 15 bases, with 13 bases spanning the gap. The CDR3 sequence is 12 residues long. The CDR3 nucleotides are TGTGCCAGCAGCTTAGAGGCAGGTTTCCCGTTCTTC. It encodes CASSLEAGFPFF.